The clone carrying this T cell receptor beta chain occurred once. Its antigen is unknown. It was with 60 Vbeta and 13 Jbeta primers that the PCR ran. Per the original methods: Approximately 9.9 million of 65 million to 95 million unique TCR beta chains were shared, per a later count. TCRdb's table, derived via immunoSEQ multiplex PCR, lists solely in-frame clones and lacks some. V, J and clone size are taken as reported in that table, and D and trimming were inferred from the DNA itself. The sample contains approximately 150,000 clones, 68% of which appear only once. From germline, CDR1 is SGHRS and CDR2 YFSETQ. CDR3 length: 16 residues. The germline V and J ends were trimmed by 2 bases and 0 bases, with 12 bases remaining between them. This entry belongs to a study of cytomegalovirus exposure and HLA in healthy donors. Notes on the study in general: Presence/absence analyses assumed roughly uniform sequencing depth across donors, which may not hold. TCR sequences were mostly rare, though some public TCRs occurred in many donors. Within an earlier analysis, most TCR beta V segments proved productive either about 87% or about 30% of the time.

The sequenced sample was PBMCs. The chain employs TRBV5-1 and TRBJ2-1; TRBD1 is a possible D gene (5 bases). This clonotype originated in a middle-aged woman in good health and CMV-seropositive. As DNA, the CDR3 is TGCGCCAGCAGCTTAACAGGCCCCAGCTCCTACAATGAGCAGTTCTTC. Protein: CASSLTGPSSYNEQFF.